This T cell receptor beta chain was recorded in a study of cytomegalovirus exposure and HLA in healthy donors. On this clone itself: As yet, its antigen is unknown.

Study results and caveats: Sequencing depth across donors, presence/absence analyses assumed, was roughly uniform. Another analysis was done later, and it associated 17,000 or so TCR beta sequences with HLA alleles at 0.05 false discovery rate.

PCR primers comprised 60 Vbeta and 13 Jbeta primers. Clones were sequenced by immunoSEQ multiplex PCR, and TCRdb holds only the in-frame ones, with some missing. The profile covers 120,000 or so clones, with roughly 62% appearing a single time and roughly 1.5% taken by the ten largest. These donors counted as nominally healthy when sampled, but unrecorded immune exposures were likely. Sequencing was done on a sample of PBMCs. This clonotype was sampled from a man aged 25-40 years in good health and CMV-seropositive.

DNA for the CDR3: TGTGCCAGTAGTATAGTGGTTAGCGGGAGTCAAGATACGCAGTATTTT. Translated, it gives CASSIVVSGSQDTQYF. This chain uses TRBV19 with TRBJ2-3; 9 bases map to TRBD2. Germline V gives CDR1 LNHDA, CDR2 SQIVND (reference sequence). The CDR3 extends over 16 amino acids. The trim removed 1 base at V and 5 bases at J, leaving 7 bases unmatched. Combining the CDR3 with reference TRBV19 and TRBJ2-3 gives the whole variable domain DGGITQSPKYLFRKEGQNVTLSCEQNLNHDAMYWYRQDPGQGLRLIYYSQIVNDFQKGDIAEGYSVSREKKESFPLTVTSAQKNPTAFYLCASSIVVSGSQDTQYFGPGTRLTVL.